This section outlines one T cell receptor (beta chain) sequence together with its context. Antigen unknown. TCRdb's table, derived via immunoSEQ multiplex PCR, lists solely in-frame clones and lacks some. The data hold about 58,000 clones, with approximately 80% observed a single time. Autoimmune disease history or systemic immunosuppression excluded patients. Per the germline V gene, CDR1 is SNHLY and CDR2 is FYNNEI. This CDR3 comprises 16 residues. Trimming left V 7 bases short and J 0 bases short, with 16 bases between. The data were taken from a study of OX40 agonist ivuxolimab in advanced cancers. Study findings and constraints: CD4+ and CD8+ blood T cells expanded clonally by week 6 at 0.1 to 3.0 mg/kg. Researchers did not determine the expanded peripheral T cells' antigen specificity.

The rearrangement joins TRBV2 to TRBJ1-3, with D possibly being TRBD1 (5 bases). The source of this sequence is an adult with an advanced solid tumor such as melanoma, head and neck, liver or kidney cancer. Specimen: CD4+ or CD8+ T cells sorted from blood, collected in a trial of the OX40 agonist ivuxolimab. The CDR3 DNA follows: TGTGCCAGCACCTCCGGGACTGGGGGCTCTGGAAACACCATATATTTT. This gives the protein CASTSGTGGSGNTIYF.